This is a list of T cell receptor beta chains from one sample in a study of T cell repertoires in cytomegalovirus infection. TCRdb re-analysed the reads in MiXCR, keeping a single row per CDR3 protein. The data hold 310,000 or so distinct CDR3 sequences, with around 9.6% observed a single time. The sample was PBMCs. These TCRs come from a human donor in good health (CMV status not recorded). Some clones in this sample may be carry-over from other donors' samples. The CDR3 runs from the conserved cysteine through the conserved F or W. Each record gives: CDR3 protein, CDR3 DNA, V gene, clone size, D gene, J gene. A D gene is named only where the DNA matches it firmly. For some rows the clone size is stated as once, few or many, or as a class when expanded; others skip it.

CDR3: CASSPRDRFFSNYGYTF
DNA: TGTGCCAGCAGTCCCCGGGACAGATTCTTTTCTAACTATGGCTACACCTTC
V: TRBV6-5
size: many
D: TRBD1
J: TRBJ1-2

CDR3: CSARDLGDVGLALQYF
DNA: TGCAGTGCTAGAGATTTAGGGGACGTCGGACTAGCGCTGCAGTATTTT
V: TRBV20-1
size: NA
D: TRBD2
J: TRBJ2-3

CDR3: CSARDPLGNTIYF
DNA: TGCAGTGCTAGAGATCCCTTAGGAAACACCATATATTTT
V: TRBV20-1
size: few
D: NA
J: TRBJ1-3

CDR3: CATGQASSTDTQYF
DNA: TGTGCCACGGGACAGGCCTCTAGCACAGATACGCAGTATTTT
V: TRBV6-1
size: many
D: TRBD1
J: TRBJ2-3

CDR3: CASTRDTDTQYF
DNA: TGCGCCAGCACCAGGGACACAGATACGCAGTATTTT
V: TRBV5-1
size: many
D: NA
J: TRBJ2-3

CDR3: CASGSGANVLTF
DNA: TGTGCTAGCGGCTCTGGGGCCAACGTCCTGACTTTC
V: TRBV7-7
size: many
D: NA
J: TRBJ2-6

CDR3: CSASDVQRDTEAFF
DNA: TGCAGTGCTAGTGACGTTCAGAGAGACACTGAAGCTTTCTTT
V: TRBV20-1
size: many
D: NA
J: TRBJ1-1

CDR3: CASSTRSGKNTGELFF
DNA: TGTGCCAGTAGTACCCGGAGTGGGAAGAACACCGGGGAGCTGTTTTTT
V: TRBV19
size: NA
D: NA
J: TRBJ2-2

CDR3: CAGQSGGYTGELFF
DNA: TGTGCCGGCCAGAGCGGGGGATACACCGGGGAGCTGTTTTTT
V: TRBV28
size: many
D: TRBD2
J: TRBJ2-2

CDR3: CASSFLSGGRDNEQFF
DNA: TGTGCCAGCAGCTTCCTTAGCGGGGGCCGTGACAATGAGCAGTTCTTC
V: TRBV7-8
size: many
D: TRBD2
J: TRBJ2-1

CDR3: CSATSGGKEQFF
DNA: TGCAGTGCAACTAGCGGGGGAAAGGAGCAGTTCTTC
V: TRBV20-1
size: NA
D: TRBD2
J: TRBJ2-1

CDR3: CASSYAIGNTIYF
DNA: TGTGCCAGCAGTTACGCTATTGGAAACACCATATATTTT
V: TRBV6-5
size: many
D: NA
J: TRBJ1-3

CDR3: CASRGTSGGHADTQYF
DNA: TGTGCCAGCAGGGGGACTAGCGGGGGGCACGCAGATACGCAGTATTTT
V: TRBV6-4
size: many
D: TRBD2
J: TRBJ2-3

CDR3: CASSGVGGEADTQYF
DNA: TGTGCCAGCAGCGGCGTGGGGGGGGAAGCAGATACGCAGTATTTT
V: TRBV5-6
size: many
D: TRBD2
J: TRBJ2-3

CDR3: CASSFRDYLTDTQYF
DNA: TGTGCCAGCAGCTTCCGGGACTACCTCACAGATACGCAGTATTTT
V: TRBV7-8
size: many
D: TRBD2
J: TRBJ2-3

CDR3: CASSPGQGIYGYTF
DNA: TGTGCCAGTAGTCCGGGACAGGGGATCTATGGCTACACCTTC
V: TRBV19
size: few
D: TRBD1
J: TRBJ1-2

CDR3: CASREGRETQYF
DNA: TGTGCCAGCAGGGAGGGGCGAGAGACCCAGTACTTC
V: TRBV2
size: NA
D: NA
J: TRBJ2-5

CDR3: CASSWTDAYGYTF
DNA: TGTGCCAGCAGCTGGACAGACGCCTATGGCTACACCTTC
V: TRBV11-2
size: many
D: NA
J: TRBJ1-2

CDR3: CAILRGTKPYEQYF
DNA: TGTGCCATCCTGAGGGGGACGAAACCCTACGAGCAGTACTTC
V: TRBV10-3
size: NA
D: NA
J: TRBJ2-7

CDR3: CAISRDMETQYF
DNA: TGTGCCATCAGTAGGGATATGGAGACCCAGTACTTC
V: TRBV10-3
size: many
D: NA
J: TRBJ2-5

CDR3: CASRPRGGMAVGSYGYTF
DNA: TGTGCCAGCAGACCCAGAGGGGGGATGGCCGTGGGGAGCTATGGCTACACCTTC
V: TRBV6-5
size: many
D: NA
J: TRBJ1-2

CDR3: CASSTPGGKSGNEQFF
DNA: TGTGCCAGCAGTACCCCGGGGGGGAAGAGTGGCAATGAGCAGTTCTTC
V: TRBV6-5
size: many
D: TRBD2
J: TRBJ2-1

CDR3: CASSLEGRNTDTQYF
DNA: TGTGCCAGCAGCTTAGAGGGACGGAACACGGATACGCAGTATTTT
V: TRBV11-1
size: many
D: NA
J: TRBJ2-3

CDR3: CASSLYSGTGGIVETQYF
DNA: TGTGCCAGCAGTTTATATTCCGGGACAGGGGGGATTGTGGAGACCCAGTACTTC
V: TRBV28
size: NA
D: TRBD1
J: TRBJ2-5